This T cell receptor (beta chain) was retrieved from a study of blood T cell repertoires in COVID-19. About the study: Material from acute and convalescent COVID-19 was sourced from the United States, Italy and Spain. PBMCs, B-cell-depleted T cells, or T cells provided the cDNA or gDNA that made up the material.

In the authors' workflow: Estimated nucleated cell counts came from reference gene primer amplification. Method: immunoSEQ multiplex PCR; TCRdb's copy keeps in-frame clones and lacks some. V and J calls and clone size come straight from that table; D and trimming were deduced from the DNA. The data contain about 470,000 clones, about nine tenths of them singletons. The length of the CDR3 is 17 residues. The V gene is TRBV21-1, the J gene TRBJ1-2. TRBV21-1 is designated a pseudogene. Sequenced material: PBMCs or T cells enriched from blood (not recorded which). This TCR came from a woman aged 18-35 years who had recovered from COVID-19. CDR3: CASSKVRGRTLNYGYTF. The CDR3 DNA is TGTGCCAGCAGCAAAGTCCGGGGAAGAACCCTTAACTATGGCTACACCTTC.